This T cell receptor (beta chain) was recovered during a study of blood T cell repertoires in COVID-19. Methods used by the authors: Nucleated cell counts were estimated from reference gene primer amplification. Only in-frame clones appear in the TCRdb table, and some are missing; sequencing was by immunoSEQ multiplex PCR. V and J calls and clone size are as listed in that table; D and trimming were resolved from the DNA. The profile shows about 210,000 clones, approximately 91% of them singletons. Trimming took off 8 bases at V and 3 bases at J, with 18 bases between the two ends. This CDR3 comprises 15 residues. CDR1 and CDR2 from the germline V gene are SNHLY and FYNNEI.

The receptor was derived from a woman between 35 and 50 years old with acute or convalescent COVID-19. The sample comprised peripheral blood. The rearrangement links TRBV2 to TRBJ2-3; D might be TRBD2 (7 bases). This CDR3 is CASEEGGSRTDTQYF. DNA for the CDR3: TGTGCCAGCGAGGAGGGGGGGTCCCGGACAGATACGCAGTATTTT.